A selection of T cell receptor beta chains follows, all from one sample in a study of CD8+ T cells in alopecia areata. The assay was immunoSEQ multiplex PCR, and TCRdb's table has in-frame clones only and misses some. There are approximately 140,000 clones in the sample; around four fifths occur only once, and around 25% lies in the top ten. The specimen was CD8+ T cells sorted from blood, collected at week 4, from a patient treated with tofacitinib. The receptors were sampled from a human donor with alopecia areata. The CDR3 runs from the conserved cysteine through the conserved F or W. Fields, in order: V gene, D gene, J gene, clone size, CDR3 DNA, CDR3 protein. A D gene is named only where the DNA matches it firmly. Some rows mark clone size as missing; the rest say once, few, many or name a class of expanded clone.

>TRBV29-1|TRBD1|TRBJ2-1|once
TGCAGCGTTGAAGATATTGCAGGGGGAACCTACAATGAGCAGTTCTTC
CSVEDIAGGTYNEQFF
>TRBV6-5|-|TRBJ2-2|-
TGTGCCAGCAGTTACACAGGTGCCGGGGAGCTGTTTTTT
CASSYTGAGELFF
>TRBV9|TRBD2|TRBJ2-3|-
TGTGCCAGCAGCATTACTAGCGGAGAGCCAGATACGCAGTATTTT
CASSITSGEPDTQYF
>TRBV9|-|TRBJ2-1|-
TGTGCCAGCAGCGACAGGGGGGGGAGTGGCGATGAGCAGTTCTTC
CASSDRGGSGDEQFF
>TRBV7-6|-|TRBJ2-7|-
TGTGCCAGCAGCTTGTATGGGGCAATGAAGGAGCAGTACTTC
CASSLYGAMKEQYF
>TRBV29-1|-|TRBJ1-1|-
TGCAGCGTTGGCGGGGGAACAAACACTGAAGCTTTCTTT
CSVGGGTNTEAFF
>TRBV6-5|-|TRBJ2-2|-
TGTGCCAGCAGTTACTCGGCGAGCACCGGGGAGCTGTTTTTT
CASSYSASTGELFF
>TRBV7-2|-|TRBJ1-1|-
TGTGCCAGCAGCTTGCTGGAGGTGAACACTGAAGCTTTCTTT
CASSLLEVNTEAFF
>TRBV6-1|-|TRBJ1-1|-
TGTGCCAGCAGTGAAATTGGGAACACTGAAGCTTTCTTT
CASSEIGNTEAFF
>TRBV4-3|-|TRBJ2-1|-
TGCGCCAGCAGCCAAGATTCCGCCTCCTACAATGAGCAGTTCTTC
CASSQDSASYNEQFF
>TRBV6-6|-|TRBJ2-1|-
TGTGCCAGCAGTCTAAACAATGAGCAGTTCTTC
CASSLNNEQFF
>TRBV6-5|-|TRBJ2-3|-
TGTGCCAGCAGTCCCGGGGATACGCAGTATTTT
CASSPGDTQYF
>TRBV5-1|TRBD1|TRBJ2-7|-
TGCGCCAGCAGCGGGACAGGGGGGCACGAGCAGTACTTC
CASSGTGGHEQYF
>TRBV11-3|-|TRBJ2-4|-
TGTGCCAGCAGCCTCCCCCAGGGGGGGGACAGGAATTCGAAAAACATTCAGTACTTC
CASSLPQGGDRNSKNIQYF
>TRBV29-1|TRBD2|TRBJ2-3|-
TGCAGCGTTGAGGGGCGGGGGGCCGTCACAGATACGCAGTATTTT
CSVEGRGAVTDTQYF
>TRBV15|-|TRBJ2-7|-
TGTGCCACCAGCAGAGTTAGAGGCTCCAACGAGCAGTACTTC
CATSRVRGSNEQYF
>TRBV7-2|-|TRBJ2-3|-
TGTGCCAGCAGCTCCCTAGTTCCTGGAATCACAGATACGCAGTATTTT
CASSSLVPGITDTQYF
>TRBV4-3|TRBD2|TRBJ2-7|-
TGCGCCAGCAGCCAAGATACGGCGGGGGGGCAATACGAGCAGTACTTC
CASSQDTAGGQYEQYF
>TRBV19|-|TRBJ2-6|-
TGTGCCAGCCTTGAGTTTGGGGCCAACGTCCTGACTTTC
CASLEFGANVLTF
>TRBV7-2|-|TRBJ2-7|-
TGTGCCAGCAGCTCGGTGGGGCAGTCTATCGAGCAGTACTTC
CASSSVGQSIEQYF
>TRBV5-4|-|TRBJ2-1|-
TGTGCCAGCAGCTTGTGGGTGGCCAATGAGCAGTTCTTC
CASSLWVANEQFF
>TRBV19|-|TRBJ2-3|-
TGTGCCAGTAGTCCCTGGGGCACTAGCACAGATACGCAGTATTTT
CASSPWGTSTDTQYF
>TRBV5-6|-|TRBJ2-1|-
TGTGCCAGCAGCTTGGGATGGAATGAGCAGTTCTTC
CASSLGWNEQFF
>TRBV4-3|TRBD1|TRBJ2-6|-
TGCGCCAGCAGCCCCAATCGGACAGGTTGGAATGGGGCCAACGTCCTGACTTTC
CASSPNRTGWNGANVLTF
>TRBV5-4|TRBD1|TRBJ1-5|-
TGTGCCAGCAGCTTTTCCCCCGGGACAGGGGGCCATCAGCCCCAGCATTTT
CASSFSPGTGGHQPQHF
>TRBV7-2|-|TRBJ2-1|-
TGTGCCAGCAGCCTGATAGCGGCGGTTTCCTACAATGAGCAGTTCTTC
CASSLIAAVSYNEQFF
>TRBV29-1|-|TRBJ2-3|-
TGCAGCGTTGACAGGGTGGGAACAGATACGCAGTATTTT
CSVDRVGTDTQYF
>TRBV5-1|TRBD1|TRBJ2-5|-
TGCGCCAGCAGCTTGAAAGGGGGCATGGGGCGACAAGAGACCCAGTACTTC
CASSLKGGMGRQETQYF
>TRBV7-2|TRBD2|TRBJ2-7|-
TGTGCCAGCAGCTTAGACTTCGGGGGGTCGACCTACGAGCAATACTTC
CASSLDFGGSTYEQYF
>TRBV2|TRBD2|TRBJ2-3|-
TGTGCCAGCAGTGATCCAGCGGGGGTCACAGATACGCAGTATTTT
CASSDPAGVTDTQYF
>TRBV27|-|TRBJ2-3|-
TGTGCCAGCAGTTTAGGAGACACAGATACGCAGTATTTT
CASSLGDTDTQYF
>TRBV7-9|-|TRBJ1-1|-
TGTGCCAGCAGCCCCGGGACCAAGACTGAAGCTTTCTTT
CASSPGTKTEAFF
>TRBV4-3|TRBD1|TRBJ2-7|-
TGCGCCAGCAGCCCAAGCCTGCAGGGGGCCTACGAGCAGTACTTC
CASSPSLQGAYEQYF
>TRBV11-2|-|TRBJ2-3|few
TGTGCCAGCAGCTTAGGCCGGGACTTGAGCACAGATACGCAGTATTTT
CASSLGRDLSTDTQYF
>TRBV6-1|-|TRBJ2-7|-
TGTGCCAGCAGTGAAGAAGCAGGGGCCGGTTACGAGCAGTACTTC
CASSEEAGAGYEQYF
>TRBV9|-|TRBJ1-4|-
TGTGCCAGCAGCGCTCGGACGGATGCAACTAATGAAAAACTGTTTTTT
CASSARTDATNEKLFF
>TRBV7-9|TRBD2|TRBJ2-5|-
TGTGCCAGCAGCTCGATAGCGGGAAGGGAGACCCAGTACTTC
CASSSIAGRETQYF
>TRBV27|-|TRBJ1-5|-
TGTGCCAGCAGTTTAGGTAGGAGCCAGCCCCAGCATTTT
CASSLGRSQPQHF
>TRBV28|TRBD2|TRBJ2-3|-
TGTGCCAGCAGTTTAGCGGCGGGGGGGCCCGATACGCAGTATTTT
CASSLAAGGPDTQYF
>TRBV14|-|TRBJ2-1|-
TGTGCCAGCAGCCTCGACCGGTCGGGGAATGAGCAGTTCTTC
CASSLDRSGNEQFF
>TRBV4-2|-|TRBJ2-1|-
TGTGCCAGCAGCCAAGATCTGGACAGTAGCTCCTACAATGAGCAGTTCTTC
CASSQDLDSSSYNEQFF
>TRBV29-1|-|TRBJ2-5|once
TGCAGCGTTAAGGCGCAAGAGACCCAGTACTTC
CSVKAQETQYF
>TRBV30|-|TRBJ1-1|-
TGTGCCTGGAGTGAGGGGTATGAAGCTTTCTTT
CAWSEGYEAFF
>TRBV29-1|-|TRBJ2-3|-
TGCAGCGTTACTTGGGTGGGGGTTTATCAGGCAGATACGCAGTATTTT
CSVTWVGVYQADTQYF
>TRBV6-5|TRBD1|TRBJ2-7|-
TGTGCCAGCAGATTCACAGGGGAAGCCGAGCAGTACTTC
CASRFTGEAEQYF
>TRBV7-9|-|TRBJ1-6|-
TGTGCCAGCAGCGCGGGACCGGGTAATTCACCCCTCCACTTT
CASSAGPGNSPLHF
>TRBV29-1|-|TRBJ1-1|few
TGCAGCGTTGAAGACTTTCCTGCGGGTGACACTGAAGCTTTCTTT
CSVEDFPAGDTEAFF
>TRBV4-3|TRBD1|TRBJ2-7|few
TGCGCCAGCAGCCATGGACAGGGCTCCTACGAGCAGTACTTC
CASSHGQGSYEQYF
>TRBV7-9|-|TRBJ2-1|-
TGTGCCAGCAGCCTCGACAGAGGGAATCGAGATGAGCAGTTCTTC
CASSLDRGNRDEQFF
>TRBV4-1|-|TRBJ1-1|-
TGCGCCAGCAGCCAACGGACAGAGACCACTGAAGCTTTCTTT
CASSQRTETTEAFF
>TRBV5-6|-|TRBJ2-3|few
TGTGCCAGCAGCTTGGGCTTAATCACAGATACGCAGTATTTT
CASSLGLITDTQYF
>TRBV6-5|TRBD1|TRBJ2-7|-
TGTGCCAGCAGTCCCCGGGACAGAACCTACGAGCAGTACTTC
CASSPRDRTYEQYF
>TRBV9|TRBD1|TRBJ1-1|-
TGTGCCAGCAGCGTAATCACAGGGGGCACCACTGAAGCTTTCTTT
CASSVITGGTTEAFF
>TRBV4-3|-|TRBJ2-7|-
TGCGCCAGCAGCCAAGATCGGGTAGGTCGCGAGCAGTACTTC
CASSQDRVGREQYF
>TRBV6-6|TRBD2|TRBJ2-4|few
TGTGCCAGCAGCGAGGGACTAGCGGGGGGGACCTTC
CASSEGLAGGTF